This T cell receptor (beta chain) was captured in a study of CD8+CD57+ T cells in acquired aplastic anemia. CDR3 length: 14 residues. Unmatched junction bases numbered 5, after V lost 2 bases and J lost 7 bases. The germline gives CDR1 MNHEY, CDR2 SMNVEV (reference sequence). The use of genomic DNA as template underpinned the TCR beta VDJ and CDR3 profiling. TCRdb analysed the reads with MiXCR anew, one entry per CDR3 protein. The sample includes about 180,000 distinct CDR3 sequences, 48% of them seen just once. Patients chosen for sequencing had shown CD8+CD57+ cell expansion by flow cytometry. This TCR was sampled from a human donor with aplastic anemia. This sequence joins TRBV27 and TRBJ1-5; 7 positions match TRBD1. The sample was sorted CD4+, CD8+, or CD8+CD57+ T cells (not recorded which) from PBMCs. CDR3 amino acids: CASSLRQGIQPQHF. The CDR3 nucleotides are TGTGCCAGCAGTTTAAGACAGGGCATCCAGCCCCAGCATTTT.